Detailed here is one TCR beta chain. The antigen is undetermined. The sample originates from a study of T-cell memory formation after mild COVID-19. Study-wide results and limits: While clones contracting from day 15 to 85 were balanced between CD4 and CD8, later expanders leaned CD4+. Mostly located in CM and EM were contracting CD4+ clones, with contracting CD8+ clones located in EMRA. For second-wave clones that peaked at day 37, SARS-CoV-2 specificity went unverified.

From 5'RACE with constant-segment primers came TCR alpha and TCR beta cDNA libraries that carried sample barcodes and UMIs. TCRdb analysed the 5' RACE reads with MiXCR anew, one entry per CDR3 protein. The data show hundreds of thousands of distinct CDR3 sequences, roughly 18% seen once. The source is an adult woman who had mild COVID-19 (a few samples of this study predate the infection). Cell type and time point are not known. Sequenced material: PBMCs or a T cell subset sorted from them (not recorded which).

The CDR3 bases are TGCGCCAGCAGCTTGGGGACTAGCGGGGGGATCTACGAGCAGTACTTC. This gives the protein CASSLGTSGGIYEQYF. The chain employs TRBV5-1 and TRBJ2-7; 14 bases fit TRBD2. Germline-derived CDR1 and CDR2 are SGHRS and YFSETQ. CDR3 length: 16 amino acids. V dropped 0 bases and J dropped 3; count of bases not matched to a gene: 2.